The rows below give T cell receptor beta chains drawn from one sample of a study of blood T cell repertoires in COVID-19. Generated by immunoSEQ multiplex PCR, the TCRdb table keeps only in-frame clones and is missing some. Of about 170,000 clones in the sample, around four fifths were seen once. The sample comprised peripheral blood. The receptors here all came from a woman older than 75 with acute or convalescent COVID-19. CDR3s include the opening cysteine and the closing phenylalanine or tryptophan. A D gene is named only where the DNA matches it firmly. Not every row has a clone size; where given, it reads once, few, many or a size class.

D,V,size,J,length,CDR3,DNA
NA,TRBV7-9,NA,TRBJ2-7,13,CASMWQGKAEQYF,TGTGCCAGTATGTGGCAGGGGAAGGCCGAGCAGTACTTC
TRBD2,TRBV3-1/TRBV3-2,NA,TRBJ2-5,15,CASSPSSGRTETQYF,TGTGCCAGCAGCCCCTCTAGCGGGAGGACTGAGACCCAGTACTTC
NA,TRBV30,NA,TRBJ1-5,13,CAYRVVGREPQHF,TGTGCCTACCGAGTGGTAGGCCGGGAGCCCCAGCATTTT
NA,TRBV14,NA,TRBJ1-4,16,CASSARSGPVNEKLFF,TGTGCCAGCAGCGCCCGCTCTGGTCCGGTTAATGAAAAACTGTTTTTT
NA,TRBV6-6,NA,TRBJ2-2,11,CASSYGGGLFF,TGTGCCAGCAGTTACGGAGGAGGGCTGTTTTTT
TRBD1,TRBV10-3,NA,TRBJ2-3,13,CATSDRGTDTQYF,TGTGCCACTTCGGACAGGGGTACAGATACGCAGTATTTT
TRBD1,TRBV28,NA,TRBJ2-7,16,CASYSPGQGFSYEQYF,TGTGCCAGCTATTCGCCGGGACAGGGATTCTCATACGAGCAGTACTTC
TRBD1,TRBV9,NA,TRBJ1-1,14,CASSVGQAVTEAFF,TGTGCCAGCAGCGTGGGACAGGCGGTGACTGAAGCTTTCTTT
TRBD2,TRBV29-1,NA,TRBJ2-1,15,CSVLPGLAGGYEQFF,TGCAGCGTTCTACCGGGACTAGCGGGAGGCTATGAGCAGTTCTTC
TRBD1,TRBV9,NA,TRBJ2-3,15,CASSRLQGSTDTQYF,TGTGCCAGCAGCAGACTACAGGGGAGCACAGATACGCAGTATTTT
NA,TRBV5-1,NA,TRBJ1-1,14,CASSLDRVNTEAFF,TGCGCCAGCAGCTTGGACAGGGTAAACACTGAAGCTTTCTTT
TRBD1,TRBV29-1,NA,TRBJ1-2,12,CSVADRAYGYTF,TGCAGCGTCGCAGACAGGGCTTATGGCTACACCTTC
TRBD2,TRBV19,once,TRBJ2-2,15,CASRRREGVTGELFF,TGTGCCAGTAGGAGGCGGGAGGGGGTCACCGGGGAGCTGTTTTTT
NA,TRBV6-1,NA,TRBJ1-3,14,CASSELGAGNTIYF,TGTGCCAGCAGTGAATTAGGGGCCGGAAACACCATATATTTT
NA,TRBV7-2,NA,TRBJ1-2,15,CASSLVFGGADGYTF,TGTGCCAGCAGCTTAGTATTCGGGGGGGCAGATGGCTACACCTTC
NA,TRBV5-1,NA,TRBJ2-3,13,CASSGQQIDTQYF,TGCGCCAGCAGCGGACAACAGATCGATACGCAGTATTTT
NA,TRBV5-4,NA,TRBJ2-7,13,CASSFPSGYEQYF,TGTGCCAGCAGCTTCCCCTCCGGCTACGAGCAGTACTTC
TRBD1,TRBV7-9,NA,TRBJ2-7,15,CASSLMTGKGYEQYF,TGTGCCAGCAGCTTAATGACAGGGAAAGGCTACGAGCAGTACTTC
NA,TRBV19,NA,TRBJ1-2,16,CASSMQVWRVNYGYTF,TGTGCCAGTAGTATGCAGGTATGGAGGGTTAACTATGGCTACACCTTC
NA,TRBV6-6,NA,TRBJ1-2,16,CASSFAGTTTNYGYTF,TGTGCCAGCAGTTTCGCCGGGACTACGACTAACTATGGCTACACCTTC
NA,TRBV7-2,NA,TRBJ2-1,16,CASSLDSGASYNEQFF,TGTGCCAGCAGCTTAGACTCGGGAGCTTCCTACAATGAGCAGTTCTTC
NA,TRBV12-3/TRBV12-4,NA,TRBJ1-5,13,CASSLQGSQPQHF,TGTGCCAGCAGTTTACAGGGGAGTCAGCCCCAGCATTTT
NA,TRBV28,NA,TRBJ2-7,14,CASSREFGLLVQYF,TGTGCCAGCAGTCGGGAATTTGGCCTTTTAGTGCAGTACTTC
TRBD1,TRBV3-1/TRBV3-2,once,TRBJ2-1,16,CASSQGSRTGYNEQFF,TGTGCCAGCAGCCAAGGATCCCGGACAGGGTACAATGAGCAGTTCTTC
NA,TRBV3-1/TRBV3-2,NA,TRBJ2-3,13,CASSPSRGSPRYF,TGTGCCAGCAGCCCGTCTAGGGGCAGCCCCCGGTATTTT
NA,TRBV5-6,NA,TRBJ1-6,17,CASSPDRGYAYNSPLHF,TGTGCCAGCAGCCCGGATAGGGGATACGCCTATAATTCACCCCTCCACTTT
NA,TRBV11-3,NA,TRBJ2-2,15,CASSTGVGRTGELFF,TGTGCCAGCAGTACCGGGGTCGGGAGAACCGGGGAGCTGTTTTTT
TRBD1,TRBV30,NA,TRBJ1-2,14,CAWTGQGAYYGYTF,TGTGCCTGGACCGGACAGGGGGCATACTATGGCTACACCTTC
TRBD1,TRBV28,few,TRBJ2-1,15,CASSPDRDRADEQFF,TGTGCCAGCAGCCCGGACAGGGATAGAGCAGATGAGCAGTTCTTC
TRBD1,TRBV5-8,NA,TRBJ1-1,13,CASSSDRATEAFF,TGTGCCAGCAGCTCGGACAGGGCCACTGAAGCTTTCTTT
TRBD1,TRBV5-6,NA,TRBJ2-2,17,CASRYATGGLDTGELFF,TGTGCCAGCAGATATGCGACAGGGGGCTTGGACACCGGGGAGCTGTTTTTT
NA,TRBV9,NA,TRBJ2-7,13,CASSETGFNEQYF,TGTGCCAGCAGCGAGACAGGTTTCAACGAGCAGTACTTC
NA,TRBV12-3/TRBV12-4,NA,TRBJ1-5,11,CASSLNQPQHF,TGTGCCAGCAGCTTGAATCAGCCCCAGCATTTT
NA,TRBV25-1,NA,TRBJ2-5,17,CASSESRFQQGEETQYF,TGTGCCAGCAGTGAATCAAGGTTCCAACAAGGGGAAGAGACCCAGTACTTC
NA,TRBV27,NA,TRBJ2-5,16,CASSLSGGGPIETQYF,TGTGCCAGCAGTTTATCCGGGGGAGGTCCAATAGAGACCCAGTACTTC
NA,TRBV6-6,NA,TRBJ2-5,14,CASSYSQGGKTQYF,TGTGCCAGCAGTTACTCACAGGGTGGGAAGACCCAGTACTTC
NA,TRBV4-1,NA,TRBJ2-3,14,CASSQGLPADTQYF,TGCGCCAGCAGCCAAGGATTGCCAGCAGATACGCAGTATTTT
TRBD1,TRBV28,NA,TRBJ1-5,16,CASSSDKGQLNQPQHF,TGTGCCAGCAGTTCCGATAAGGGACAGTTAAATCAGCCCCAGCATTTT